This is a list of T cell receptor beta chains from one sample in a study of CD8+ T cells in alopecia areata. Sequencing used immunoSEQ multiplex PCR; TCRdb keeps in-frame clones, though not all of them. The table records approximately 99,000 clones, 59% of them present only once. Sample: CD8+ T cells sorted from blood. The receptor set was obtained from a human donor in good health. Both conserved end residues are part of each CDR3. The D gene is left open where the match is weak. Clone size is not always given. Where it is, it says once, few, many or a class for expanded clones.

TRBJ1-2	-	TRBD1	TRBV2	CASSEDSTGTGYGYTF	TGTGCCAGCAGTGAAGATTCAACCGGGACAGGGTATGGCTACACCTTC
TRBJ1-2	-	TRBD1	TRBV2	CASSPGTGDQGFEGYTF	TGTGCCAGCAGTCCCGGGACAGGGGATCAAGGTTTTGAGGGCTACACCTTC
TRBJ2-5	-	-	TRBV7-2	CASSFWTAPQETQYF	TGTGCCAGCAGCTTCTGGACAGCCCCACAAGAGACCCAGTACTTC
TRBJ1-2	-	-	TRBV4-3	CASSQDRALTALNYGYTF	TGCGCCAGCAGCCAAGATCGGGCTCTGACCGCACTAAACTATGGCTACACCTTC
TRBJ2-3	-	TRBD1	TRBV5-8	CASSDRTGLTGTDTQYF	TGTGCCAGCAGCGACCGGACAGGGCTCACTGGAACAGATACGCAGTATTTT
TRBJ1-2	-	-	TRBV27	CASSSSGGRDGYTF	-
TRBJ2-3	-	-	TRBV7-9	CASSFVVLSTDTQYF	TGTGCCAGCAGCTTTGTTGTCCTTAGCACAGATACGCAGTATTTT
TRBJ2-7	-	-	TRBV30	CAWSGGHEQYF	TGTGCCTGGAGTGGAGGGCACGAGCAGTACTTC
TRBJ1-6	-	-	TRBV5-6	CASSSSRGAAYNSPLHF	TGTGCCAGCAGCTCCTCTAGGGGGGCCGCCTATAATTCACCCCTCCACTTT
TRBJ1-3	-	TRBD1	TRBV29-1	CSVEVGTGSSSGNTIYF	TGCAGCGTTGAAGTAGGGACAGGGTCATCCTCTGGAAACACCATATATTTT
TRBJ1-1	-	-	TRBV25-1	CASHGPWGTEAFF	TGTGCCAGTCATGGCCCATGGGGCACTGAAGCTTTCTTT
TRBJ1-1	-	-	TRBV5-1	CASSLGQGGFPEAFF	TGCGCCAGCAGCTTGGGGCAGGGAGGGTTCCCTGAAGCTTTCTTT
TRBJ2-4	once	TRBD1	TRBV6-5	CASSYSGTDWDIQYF	TGTGCCAGCAGTTACTCGGGGACAGACTGGGACATTCAGTACTTC
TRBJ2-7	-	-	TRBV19	CASSITAFGGRYEQYF	TGTGCCAGTAGTATAACGGCATTCGGTGGTCGGTACGAGCAGTACTTC
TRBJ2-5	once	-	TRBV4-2	CASSQDGETRHQETQYF	TGTGCCAGCAGCCAAGACGGCGAGACTAGGCACCAAGAGACCCAGTACTTC
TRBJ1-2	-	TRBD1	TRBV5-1	CASSSPQGGYGYTF	TGCGCCAGCAGCTCCCCTCAGGGGGGCTATGGCTACACCTTC
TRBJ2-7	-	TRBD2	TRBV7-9	CASSSNQLAPNPYEQYF	TGTGCCAGCAGCTCGAATCAACTAGCGCCCAACCCCTACGAGCAGTACTTC
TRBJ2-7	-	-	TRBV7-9	CASSLAGPPYEQYF	TGTGCCAGCAGCTTAGCGGGGCCTCCCTACGAGCAGTACTTC
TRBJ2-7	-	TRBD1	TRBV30	CAWSGDSLEQYF	TGTGCCTGGAGTGGGGACAGCCTCGAGCAGTACTTC
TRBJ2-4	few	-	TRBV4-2	CASSQARGAGENIQYF	TGTGCCAGCAGCCAAGCCCGCGGGGCCGGGGAAAACATTCAGTACTTC
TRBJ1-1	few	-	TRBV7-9	CASSLIQGATEAFF	TGTGCCAGCAGCTTAATACAGGGTGCCACTGAAGCTTTCTTT
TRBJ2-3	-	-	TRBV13	CASSFSPQDTQYF	TGTGCCAGCAGCTTCTCCCCGCAAGATACGCAGTATTTT
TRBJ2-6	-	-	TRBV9	CASSPPRFDSGANVLTF	TGTGCCAGCAGCCCCCCTCGGTTTGACTCTGGGGCCAACGTCCTGACTTTC
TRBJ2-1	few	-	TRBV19	CASSRGNEQFF	TGTGCCAGTAGCAGGGGTAATGAGCAGTTCTTC
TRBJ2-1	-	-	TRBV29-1	CSVEDVAQYGLFGYNEQFF	TGCAGCGTTGAAGATGTCGCGCAGTACGGGCTGTTCGGCTACAATGAGCAGTTCTTC
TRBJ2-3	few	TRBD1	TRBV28	CASSSDRPGQGLGTDTQYF	TGTGCCAGCAGTTCCGACCGACCCGGACAGGGACTGGGCACAGATACGCAGTATTTT
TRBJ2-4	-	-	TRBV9	CASSVVGWVDRGNIQYF	TGTGCCAGCAGCGTAGTAGGCTGGGTCGATCGAGGAAACATTCAGTACTTC
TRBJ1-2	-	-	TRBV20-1	CSAGGDYGYTF	TGCAGTGCAGGGGGGGACTATGGCTACACCTTC
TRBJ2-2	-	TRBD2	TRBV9	CASSVSHTRGTSGGPGELFF	TGTGCCAGCAGCGTATCTCATACACGGGGGACTAGCGGGGGACCCGGGGAGCTGTTTTTT
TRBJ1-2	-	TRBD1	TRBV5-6	CASSDGTAYGYTF	TGTGCCAGCAGCGACGGGACAGCCTATGGCTACACCTTC
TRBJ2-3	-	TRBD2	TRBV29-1	CSAGLVERHRGTDTQYF	TGCAGCGCGGGACTAGTAGAGCGGCACAGGGGCACAGATACGCAGTATTTT
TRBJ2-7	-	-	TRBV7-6	CASSLGGDSPLYEQYF	TGTGCCAGCAGCTTAGGGGGGGACAGTCCTCTCTACGAGCAGTACTTC
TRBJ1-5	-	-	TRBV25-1	CASSEGGEGNQPQHF	TGTGCCAGCAGTGAAGGAGGGGAAGGCAATCAGCCCCAGCATTTT
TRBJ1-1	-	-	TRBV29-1	CSVVKAGEAFF	TGCAGCGTTGTAAAGGCAGGGGAAGCTTTCTTT
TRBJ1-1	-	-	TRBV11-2	CASSLDGGYTEAFF	TGTGCCAGCAGCTTAGACGGGGGGTACACTGAAGCTTTCTTT